The clone carrying this T cell receptor beta chain was counted a few times. RNA transcripts served as the template for amplifying TCR beta CDR3 regions. In the first-round RT-PCR of the TCR CDR3, the HTBI primer set was used. TCRdb fed the multiplex PCR reads into MiXCR, producing one record per CDR3 protein. This table has 250,000 to 300,000 distinct CDR3 sequences, 15% to 20% appearing once. These data belong to a study of T cells in Graves' hyperthyroidism and ophthalmopathy. The TCR was taken from a man aged 50 to 60 with Graves' ophthalmopathy. The source material was blood.

CDR3 in amino acids: CATSMTGDSGNTIYF. The CDR3 DNA sequence: TGTGCCACCAGTATGACAGGGGACTCTGGAAACACCATATATTTT. The V and J genes are TRBV15 and TRBJ1-3, with 8 bases matching TRBD1. The V gene end was trimmed by 6 bases and the J gene end by 0 bases; junction bases not matched to a gene: 4. The CDR3 consists of 15 residues. Germline-derived CDR1 and CDR2 are LNHNV and YYDKDF (reference sequence).